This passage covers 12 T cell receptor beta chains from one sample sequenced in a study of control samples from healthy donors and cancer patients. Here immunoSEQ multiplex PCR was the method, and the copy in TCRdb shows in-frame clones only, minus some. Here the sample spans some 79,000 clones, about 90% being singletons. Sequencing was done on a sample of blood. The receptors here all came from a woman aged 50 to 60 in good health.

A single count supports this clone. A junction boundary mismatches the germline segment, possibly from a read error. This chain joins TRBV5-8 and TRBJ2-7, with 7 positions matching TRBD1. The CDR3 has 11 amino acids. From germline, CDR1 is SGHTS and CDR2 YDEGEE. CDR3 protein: CASSLTRGNLF. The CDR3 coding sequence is TGTGCCAGCAGCTTGACCAGGGGGAACCTTTTC.

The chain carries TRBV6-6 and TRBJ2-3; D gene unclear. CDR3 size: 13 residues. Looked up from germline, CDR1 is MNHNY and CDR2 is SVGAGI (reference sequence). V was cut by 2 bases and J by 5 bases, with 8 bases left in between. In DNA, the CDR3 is TGTGCCAGCAGTTACGCGGAGAGAGATACGCAGTATTTT. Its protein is CASSYAERDTQYF.

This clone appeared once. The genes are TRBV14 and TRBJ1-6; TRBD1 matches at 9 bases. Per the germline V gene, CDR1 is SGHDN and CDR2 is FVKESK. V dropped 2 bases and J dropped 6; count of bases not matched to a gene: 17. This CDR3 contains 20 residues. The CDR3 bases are TGTGCCAGCAGCCAAAGTAGGGACAGGGCGCATTCTCCGGGTAATTCACCCCTCCACTTT. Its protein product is CASSQSRDRAHSPGNSPLHF.

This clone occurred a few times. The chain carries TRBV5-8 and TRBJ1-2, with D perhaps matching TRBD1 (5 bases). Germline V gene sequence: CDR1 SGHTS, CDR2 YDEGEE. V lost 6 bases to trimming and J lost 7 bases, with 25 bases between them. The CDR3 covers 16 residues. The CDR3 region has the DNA TGTGCCAGCACCACCCGCCTGATCAGGGAACGAGGTGGCTACACCTTC. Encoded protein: CASTTRLIRERGGYTF. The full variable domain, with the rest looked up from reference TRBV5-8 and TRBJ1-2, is EAGVTQSPTHLIKTRGQQATLRCSPISGHTSVYWYQQALGLGLQFLLWYDEGEERNRGNFPPRFSGRQFPNYSSELNVNALELEDSALYLCASTTRLIRERGGYTFGSGTRLTVV.

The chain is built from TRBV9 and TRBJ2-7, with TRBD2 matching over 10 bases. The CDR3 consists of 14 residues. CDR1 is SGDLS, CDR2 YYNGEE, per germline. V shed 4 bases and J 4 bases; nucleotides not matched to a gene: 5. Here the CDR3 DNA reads TGTGCCAGCAGCCGGGGTAGCGGGAGGTACGAGCAGTACTTC. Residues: CASSRGSGRYEQYF.

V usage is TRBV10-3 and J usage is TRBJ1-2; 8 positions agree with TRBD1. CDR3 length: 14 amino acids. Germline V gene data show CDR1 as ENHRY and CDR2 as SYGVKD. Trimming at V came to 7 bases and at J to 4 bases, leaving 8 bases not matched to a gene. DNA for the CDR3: TGTGCCATCAACCAGGACAGGGAATCCTATGGCTACACCTTC. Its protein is CAINQDRESYGYTF.

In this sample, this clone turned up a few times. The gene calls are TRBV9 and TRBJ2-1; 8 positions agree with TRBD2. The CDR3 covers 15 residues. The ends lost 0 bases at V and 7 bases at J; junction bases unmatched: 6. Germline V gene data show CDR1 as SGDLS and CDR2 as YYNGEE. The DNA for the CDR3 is TGTGCCAGCAGCGTAGATGACGGGAGGGGGAATGAGCAGTTCTTC. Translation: CASSVDDGRGNEQFF. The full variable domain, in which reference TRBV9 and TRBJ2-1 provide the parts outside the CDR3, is DSGVTQTPKHLITATGQRVTLRCSPRSGDLSVYWYQQSLDQGLQFLIQYYNGEERAKGNILERFSAQQFPDLHSELNLSSLELGDSALYFCASSVDDGRGNEQFFGPGTRLTVL.

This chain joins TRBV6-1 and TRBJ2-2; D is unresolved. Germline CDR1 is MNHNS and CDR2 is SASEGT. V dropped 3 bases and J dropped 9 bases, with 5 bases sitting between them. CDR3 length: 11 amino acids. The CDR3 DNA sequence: TGTGCCAGCAGTGATACGTGGGAGCTGTTTTTT. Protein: CASSDTWELFF.

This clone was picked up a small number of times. The CDR3 region is CASKGGGTRSYEQYF. The CDR3 DNA follows: TGTGCCAGCAAGGGGGGCGGGACTAGATCCTACGAGCAGTACTTC. The chain links TRBV2 to TRBJ2-7, with 8 bases lining up with TRBD2. Trimming cost V 7 bases and J 1 base; bases outside gene matches: 9. There are 15 residues in the CDR3. Germline lookup yields CDR1 SNHLY and CDR2 FYNNEI.

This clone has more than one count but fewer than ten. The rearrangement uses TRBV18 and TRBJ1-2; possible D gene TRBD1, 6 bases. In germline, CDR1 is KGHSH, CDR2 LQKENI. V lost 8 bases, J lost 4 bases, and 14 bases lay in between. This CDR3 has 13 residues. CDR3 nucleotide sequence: TGTGCCAGCCACGAGGGAGGGGGCTATGGCTACACCTTC. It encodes CASHEGGGYGYTF. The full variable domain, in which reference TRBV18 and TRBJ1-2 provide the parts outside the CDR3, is NAGVMQNPRHLVRRRGQEARLRCSPMKGHSHVYWYRQLPEEGLKFMVYLQKENIIDESGMPKERFSAEFPKEGPSILRIQQVVRGDSAAYFCASHEGGGYGYTFGSGTRLTVV.

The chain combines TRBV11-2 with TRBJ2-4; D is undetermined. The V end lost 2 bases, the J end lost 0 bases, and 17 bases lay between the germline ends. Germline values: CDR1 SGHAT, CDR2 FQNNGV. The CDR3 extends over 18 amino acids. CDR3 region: CASSLWKAPALAKNIQYF. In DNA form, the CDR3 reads TGTGCCAGCAGCTTATGGAAGGCCCCCGCATTAGCCAAAAACATTCAGTACTTC. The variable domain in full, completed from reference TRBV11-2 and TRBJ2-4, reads EAGVAQSPRYKIIEKRQSVAFWCNPISGHATLYWYQQILGQGPKLLIQFQNNGVVDDSQLPKDRFSAERLKGVDSTLKIQPAKLEDSAVYLCASSLWKAPALAKNIQYFGAGTRLSVL.

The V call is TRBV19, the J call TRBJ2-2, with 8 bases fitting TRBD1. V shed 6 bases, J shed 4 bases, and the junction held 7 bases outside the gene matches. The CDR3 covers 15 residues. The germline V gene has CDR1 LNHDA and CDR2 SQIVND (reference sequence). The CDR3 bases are TGTGCCAGTAGCGCAGGGGGCAGGGGCACCGGGGAGCTGTTTTTT. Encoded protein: CASSAGGRGTGELFF.